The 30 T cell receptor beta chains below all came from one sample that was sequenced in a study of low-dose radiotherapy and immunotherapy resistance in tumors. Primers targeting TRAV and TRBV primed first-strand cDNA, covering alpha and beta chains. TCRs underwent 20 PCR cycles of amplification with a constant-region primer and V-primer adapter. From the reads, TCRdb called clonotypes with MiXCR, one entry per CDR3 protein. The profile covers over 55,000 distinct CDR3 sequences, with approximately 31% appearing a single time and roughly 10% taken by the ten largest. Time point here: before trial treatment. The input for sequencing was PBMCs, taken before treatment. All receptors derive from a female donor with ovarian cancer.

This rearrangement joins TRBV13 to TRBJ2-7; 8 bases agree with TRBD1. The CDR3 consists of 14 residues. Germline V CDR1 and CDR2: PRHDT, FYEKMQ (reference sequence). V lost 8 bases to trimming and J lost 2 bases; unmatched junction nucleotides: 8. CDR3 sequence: CASVWAGGTYEQYF. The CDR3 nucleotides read TGTGCCAGCGTGTGGGCAGGGGGCACCTACGAGCAGTACTTC.

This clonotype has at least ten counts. The chain's CDR3 is CASSLDRFIPEAFF. The CDR3 region has the DNA TGTGCCAGCAGCTTGGACCGCTTCATCCCTGAAGCTTTCTTT. The chain joins TRBV11-3 to TRBJ1-1; D remains ambiguous. Germline CDR1 reads SGHNT; CDR2 reads YENEEA. This CDR3 region has 14 residues. V dropped 3 bases and J dropped 6 bases, with 14 bases sitting between them.

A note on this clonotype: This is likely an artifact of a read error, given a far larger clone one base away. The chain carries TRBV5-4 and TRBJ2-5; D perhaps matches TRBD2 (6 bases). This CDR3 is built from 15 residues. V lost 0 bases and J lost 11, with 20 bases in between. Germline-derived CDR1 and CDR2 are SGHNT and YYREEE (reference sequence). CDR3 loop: CASSLVAGTNNEQYF. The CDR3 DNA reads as TGTGCCAGCAGCTTGGTGGCGGGAACAAACAATGAGCAGTACTTC.

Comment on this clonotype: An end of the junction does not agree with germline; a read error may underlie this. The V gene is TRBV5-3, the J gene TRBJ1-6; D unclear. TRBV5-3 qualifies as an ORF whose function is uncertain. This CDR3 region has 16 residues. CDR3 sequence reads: CASSLVGEARDSPLHF. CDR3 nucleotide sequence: TGTGCCAGCAGCTTGGTCGGAGAGGCGCGGGATTCACCCCTCCACTTT.

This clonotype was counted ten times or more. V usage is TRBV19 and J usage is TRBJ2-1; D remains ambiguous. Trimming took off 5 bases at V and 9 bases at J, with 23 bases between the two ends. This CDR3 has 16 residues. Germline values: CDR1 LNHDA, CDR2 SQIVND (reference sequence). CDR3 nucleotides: TGTGCCAGTAGTGGACGCGTGGACCCTACCCCCAGTGAGCAGTTCTTC. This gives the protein CASSGRVDPTPSEQFF.

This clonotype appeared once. CDR3 DNA: TGTGCCAGCAGGGGACCTCTAGCCACAGATACGCAGTATTTT. This encodes CASRGPLATDTQYF. The chain employs TRBV6-1 and TRBJ2-3, with D possibly called TRBD1 or TRBD2 (5 bases each). The germline V and J ends were trimmed by 6 bases and 2 bases, with 12 bases remaining between them. CDR1 and CDR2 (germline): MNHNS, SASEGT. The CDR3 length is 14 residues.

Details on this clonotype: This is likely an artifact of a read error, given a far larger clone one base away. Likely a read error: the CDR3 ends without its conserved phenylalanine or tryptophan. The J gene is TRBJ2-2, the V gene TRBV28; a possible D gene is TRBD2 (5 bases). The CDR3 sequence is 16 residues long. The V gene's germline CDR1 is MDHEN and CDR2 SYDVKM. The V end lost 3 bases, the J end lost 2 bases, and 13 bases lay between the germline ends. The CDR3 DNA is TGTGCCAGCAGTTTGTTTGGCGGACTTAACACCGGGGAGCTGTTTTTA. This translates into CASSLFGGLNTGELFL.

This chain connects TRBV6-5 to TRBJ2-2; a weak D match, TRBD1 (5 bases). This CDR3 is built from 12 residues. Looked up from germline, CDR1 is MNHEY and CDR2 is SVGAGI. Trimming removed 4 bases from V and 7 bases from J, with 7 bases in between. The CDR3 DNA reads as TGTGCCAGCAGTTGGGGCGTCGGGGAGCTGTTTTTT. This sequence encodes CASSWGVGELFF.

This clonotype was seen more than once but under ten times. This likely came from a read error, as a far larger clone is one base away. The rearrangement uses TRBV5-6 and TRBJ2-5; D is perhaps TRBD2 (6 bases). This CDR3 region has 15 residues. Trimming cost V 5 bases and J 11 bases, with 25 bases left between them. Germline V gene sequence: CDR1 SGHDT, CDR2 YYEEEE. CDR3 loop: CASRPGLGSYNEQYF. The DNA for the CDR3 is TGTGCCAGCAGGCCGGGACTTGGCTCCTACAATGAGCAGTACTTC.

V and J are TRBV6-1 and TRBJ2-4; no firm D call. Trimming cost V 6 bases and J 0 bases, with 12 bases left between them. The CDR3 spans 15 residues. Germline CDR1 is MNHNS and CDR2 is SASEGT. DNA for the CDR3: TGTGCCAGCAGGGAACATCCTATAGCCAAAAACATTCAGTACTTC. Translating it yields CASREHPIAKNIQYF.

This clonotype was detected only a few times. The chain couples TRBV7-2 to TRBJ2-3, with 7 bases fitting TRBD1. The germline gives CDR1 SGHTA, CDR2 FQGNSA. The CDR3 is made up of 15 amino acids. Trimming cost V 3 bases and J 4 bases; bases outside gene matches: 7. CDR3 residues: CASSFTGDQADTQYF. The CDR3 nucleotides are TGTGCCAGCAGCTTCACAGGGGATCAAGCAGATACGCAGTATTTT.

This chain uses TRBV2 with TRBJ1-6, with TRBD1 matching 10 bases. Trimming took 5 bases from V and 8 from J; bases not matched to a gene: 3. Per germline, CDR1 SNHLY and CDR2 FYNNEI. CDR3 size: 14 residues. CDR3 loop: CASSRTGGYSPLHF. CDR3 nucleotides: TGTGCCAGCAGTCGGACAGGGGGATATTCACCCCTCCACTTT.

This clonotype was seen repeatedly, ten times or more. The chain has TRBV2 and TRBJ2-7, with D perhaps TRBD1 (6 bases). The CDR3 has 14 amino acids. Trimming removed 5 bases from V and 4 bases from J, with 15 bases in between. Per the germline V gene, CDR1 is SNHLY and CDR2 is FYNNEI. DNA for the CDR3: TGTGCCAGCAGTCCGGGACACGGAAATTACGAGCAGTACTTC. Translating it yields CASSPGHGNYEQYF.

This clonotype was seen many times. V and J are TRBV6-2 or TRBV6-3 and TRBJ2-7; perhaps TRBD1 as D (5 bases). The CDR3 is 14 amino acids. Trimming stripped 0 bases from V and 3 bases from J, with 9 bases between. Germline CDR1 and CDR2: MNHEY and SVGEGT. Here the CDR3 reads CASSYSEDIYEQYF. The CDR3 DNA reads TGTGCCAGCAGTTACTCTGAGGACATCTACGAGCAGTACTTC.

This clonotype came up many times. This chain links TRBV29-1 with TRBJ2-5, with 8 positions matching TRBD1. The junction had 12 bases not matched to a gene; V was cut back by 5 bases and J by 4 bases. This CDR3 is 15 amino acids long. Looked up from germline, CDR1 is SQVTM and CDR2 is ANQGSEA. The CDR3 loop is CSVLTSGTGRETQYF. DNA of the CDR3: TGCAGCGTTCTGACCTCCGGGACAGGAAGAGAGACCCAGTACTTC.

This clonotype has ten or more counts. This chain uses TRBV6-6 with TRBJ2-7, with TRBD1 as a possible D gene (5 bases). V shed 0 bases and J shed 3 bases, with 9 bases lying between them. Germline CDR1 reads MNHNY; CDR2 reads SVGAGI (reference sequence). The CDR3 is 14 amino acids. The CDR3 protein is CASSYSGASYEQYF. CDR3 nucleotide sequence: TGTGCCAGCAGTTACTCAGGGGCGAGCTACGAGCAGTACTTC.

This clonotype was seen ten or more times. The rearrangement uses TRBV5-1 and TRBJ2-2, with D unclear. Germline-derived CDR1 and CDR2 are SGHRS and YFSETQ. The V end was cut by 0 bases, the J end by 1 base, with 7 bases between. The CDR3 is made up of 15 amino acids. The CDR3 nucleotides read TGCGCCAGCAGCTTGGAGCCAGGGAACACCGGGGAGCTGTTTTTT. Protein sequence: CASSLEPGNTGELFF.

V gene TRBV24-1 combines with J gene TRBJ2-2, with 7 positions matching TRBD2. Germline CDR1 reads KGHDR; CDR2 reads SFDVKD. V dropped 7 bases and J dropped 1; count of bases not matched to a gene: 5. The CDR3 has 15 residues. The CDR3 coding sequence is TGTGCCACCAGCACTAGCGAAGTGAACACCGGGGAGCTGTTTTTT. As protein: CATSTSEVNTGELFF.

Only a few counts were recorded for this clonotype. CDR3 protein: CASSPSGTQETQYF. The CDR3 nucleotides read TGCGCCAGCAGCCCCTCCGGGACACAAGAGACCCAGTACTTC. The chain joins TRBV5-1 to TRBJ2-5; D possibly corresponds to TRBD1 (6 bases). Germline CDR1 and CDR2: SGHRS and YFSETQ. The CDR3 consists of 14 residues. Trimming shortened V by 4 bases and J by 2 bases, and 12 bases separated the two germline ends.

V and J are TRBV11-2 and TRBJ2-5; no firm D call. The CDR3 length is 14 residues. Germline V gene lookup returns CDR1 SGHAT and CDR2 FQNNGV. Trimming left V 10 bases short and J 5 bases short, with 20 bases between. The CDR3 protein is CANSLVPLGETQYF. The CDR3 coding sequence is TGTGCCAACAGTTTAGTACCGTTGGGGGAGACCCAGTACTTC.

CDR3 amino acids: CKPQQGPDTEAFF. CDR3 nucleotide sequence: TGCAAACCCCAGCAGGGGCCGGACACTGAAGCTTTCTTT. The chain links TRBV20-1 to TRBJ1-1; a possible D gene is TRBD1 (6 bases). The CDR3 has 13 residues. In germline, CDR1 is DFQATT, CDR2 SNEGSKA (reference sequence).

Here the CDR3 DNA reads TGTGCCAGCAGTTTCAATTTAGGGCAGCACACAGATACGCAGTATTTT. Residues: CASSFNLGQHTDTQYF. This chain connects TRBV27 to TRBJ2-3, with D hard to call. The ends were cut back, 3 bases at V and 2 bases at J, with 15 bases in the middle. The CDR3 has 16 amino acids. Germline V gene lookup returns CDR1 MNHEY and CDR2 SMNVEV (reference sequence).

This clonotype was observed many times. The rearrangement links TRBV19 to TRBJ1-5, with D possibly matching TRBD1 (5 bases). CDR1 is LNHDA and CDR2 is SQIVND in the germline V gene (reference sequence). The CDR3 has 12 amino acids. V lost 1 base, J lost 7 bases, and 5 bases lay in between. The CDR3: CASSIGGQPQHF. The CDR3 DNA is TGTGCCAGTAGTATAGGGGGCCAGCCCCAGCATTTT.

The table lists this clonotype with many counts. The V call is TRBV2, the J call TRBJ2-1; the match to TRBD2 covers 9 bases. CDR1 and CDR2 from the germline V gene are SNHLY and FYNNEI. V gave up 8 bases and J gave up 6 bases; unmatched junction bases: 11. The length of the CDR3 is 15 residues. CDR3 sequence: CASVDRGRAANEQFF. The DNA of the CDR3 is TGTGCCAGCGTGGACCGCGGGAGGGCCGCCAATGAGCAGTTCTTC.

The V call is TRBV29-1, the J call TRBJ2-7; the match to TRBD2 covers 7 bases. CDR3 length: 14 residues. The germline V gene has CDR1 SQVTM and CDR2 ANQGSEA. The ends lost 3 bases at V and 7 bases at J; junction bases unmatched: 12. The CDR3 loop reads CSVEVGTTRGEQYF. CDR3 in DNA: TGCAGCGTTGAGGTTGGGACTACCCGGGGGGAGCAGTACTTC.

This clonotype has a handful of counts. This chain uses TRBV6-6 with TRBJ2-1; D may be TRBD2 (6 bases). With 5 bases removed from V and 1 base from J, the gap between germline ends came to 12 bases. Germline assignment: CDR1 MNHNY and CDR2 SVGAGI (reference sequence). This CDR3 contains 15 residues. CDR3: CASSESGTSYNEQFF. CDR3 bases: TGTGCCAGCAGTGAGTCCGGGACTTCCTACAATGAGCAGTTCTTC.

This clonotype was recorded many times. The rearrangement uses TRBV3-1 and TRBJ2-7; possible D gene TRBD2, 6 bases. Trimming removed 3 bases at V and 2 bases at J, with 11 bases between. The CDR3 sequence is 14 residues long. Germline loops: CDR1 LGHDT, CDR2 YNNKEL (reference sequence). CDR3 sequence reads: CASSHPGLTYEQYF. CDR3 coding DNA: TGTGCCAGCAGCCACCCGGGACTTACCTACGAGCAGTACTTC.

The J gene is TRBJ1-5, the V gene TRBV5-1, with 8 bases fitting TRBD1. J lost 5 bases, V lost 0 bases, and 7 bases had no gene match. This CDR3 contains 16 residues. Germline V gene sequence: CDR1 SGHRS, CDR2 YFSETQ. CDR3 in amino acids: CASSLDAGGGYQPQHF. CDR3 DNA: TGCGCCAGCAGCTTGGATGCAGGGGGCGGTTATCAGCCCCAGCATTTT.

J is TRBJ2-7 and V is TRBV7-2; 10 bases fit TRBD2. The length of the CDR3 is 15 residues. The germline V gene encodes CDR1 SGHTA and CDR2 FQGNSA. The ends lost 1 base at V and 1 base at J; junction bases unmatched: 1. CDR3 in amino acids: CASSLGAGGSYEQYF. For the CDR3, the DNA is TGTGCCAGCAGCTTAGGAGCGGGGGGGTCCTACGAGCAGTACTTC.

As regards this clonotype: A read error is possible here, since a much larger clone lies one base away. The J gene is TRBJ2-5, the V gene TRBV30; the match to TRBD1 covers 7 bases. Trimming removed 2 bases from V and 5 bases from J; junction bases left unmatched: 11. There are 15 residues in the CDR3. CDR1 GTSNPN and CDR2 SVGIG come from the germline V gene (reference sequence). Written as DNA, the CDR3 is TGTGCCTGGAGTTTTAGGACAGGCGTGGGGGAGACCCAGTACTTC. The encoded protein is CAWSFRTGVGETQYF.